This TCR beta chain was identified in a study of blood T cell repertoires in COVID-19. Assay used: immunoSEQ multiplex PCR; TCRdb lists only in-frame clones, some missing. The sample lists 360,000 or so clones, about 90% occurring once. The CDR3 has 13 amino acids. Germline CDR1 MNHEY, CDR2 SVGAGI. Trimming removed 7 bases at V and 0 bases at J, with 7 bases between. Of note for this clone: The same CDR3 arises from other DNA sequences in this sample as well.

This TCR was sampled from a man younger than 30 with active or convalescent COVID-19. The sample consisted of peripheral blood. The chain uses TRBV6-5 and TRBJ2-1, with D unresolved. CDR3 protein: CASTRSSYNEQFF. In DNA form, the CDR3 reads TGTGCCAGCACGCGGAGCTCCTACAATGAGCAGTTCTTC.